This entry lists 8 T cell receptor beta chains sequenced from one sample in a study of blood T cell repertoires in COVID-19. This table comes from immunoSEQ multiplex PCR, and its TCRdb copy is limited to in-frame clones, with some not included. This sample carries about 380,000 clones, 89% of them seen once, and the ten largest clones take 1% to 1.5%. The specimen was peripheral blood. These receptors were collected from a man between 35 and 55 years old with acute or convalescent COVID-19.

The V call is TRBV5-1, the J call TRBJ2-7; D remains unclear. The length of the CDR3 is 15 residues. Trimming cost V 2 bases and J 0 bases, with 12 bases left between them. Germline CDR1 and CDR2: SGHRS and YFSETQ. Here the CDR3 reads CASSLEIASSYEQYF. The CDR3, as DNA: TGCGCCAGCAGCTTAGAGATAGCCTCCTCCTACGAGCAGTACTTC.

The chain couples TRBV2 to TRBJ2-3; 8 bases fit TRBD2. Germline lookup yields CDR1 SNHLY and CDR2 FYNNEI. The CDR3 extends over 13 amino acids. Trimming cost V 8 bases and J 2 bases; bases outside gene matches: 3. The CDR3: CASSSGFTDTQYF. CDR3 nucleotide sequence: TGTGCCAGCTCTAGCGGGTTCACAGATACGCAGTATTTT.

The chain has TRBV7-2 and TRBJ2-2; D perhaps matches TRBD1 (5 bases). The V gene lost 2 bases and the J gene lost 3 bases, with 16 bases spanning the gap. The CDR3 is made up of 17 amino acids. Per the germline V gene, CDR1 is SGHTA and CDR2 is FQGNSA. CDR3 sequence (DNA): TGTGCCAGCAGCTTAATTCCCCGCCAGGGTCACACCGGGGAGCTGTTTTTT. The encoded protein is CASSLIPRQGHTGELFF.

In its sample, this clone was seen once. The CDR3 nucleotides are TGTGCCAGCAGCCCCAAAGCCTCGGGGGTTAGGAGTGGCTACACCTTC. Translation gives CASSPKASGVRSGYTF. The chain recombines TRBV9 with TRBJ1-2; TRBD1 is a possible D gene (5 bases). The length of the CDR3 is 16 residues. Germline V gene data show CDR1 as SGDLS and CDR2 as YYNGEE. V was cut by 4 bases and J by 7 bases, with 23 bases left in between.

The chain uses TRBV5-1 and TRBJ2-7; 13 bases agree with TRBD2. The junction had 9 bases not matched to a gene; V was cut back by 2 bases and J by 1 base. This CDR3 is 18 amino acids long. Germline loops: CDR1 SGHRS, CDR2 YFSETQ. The CDR3 DNA reads TGCGCCAGCAGCTTAGGGACTAGCGGGATCCGGGGGTCCTACGAGCAGTACTTC. Its translation: CASSLGTSGIRGSYEQYF.

Only a few counts were recorded for this clone. This chain connects TRBV30 to TRBJ2-4, with 8 bases that match TRBD1. V was pared by 0 bases and J by 6 bases, with 4 bases of the junction left unmatched. Per the germline V gene, CDR1 is GTSNPN and CDR2 is SVGIG (reference sequence). This CDR3 comprises 14 residues. The CDR3 sequence is CAWSVHRGRNIQYF. The CDR3 DNA reads TGTGCCTGGAGTGTACACAGGGGGAGAAACATTCAGTACTTC.

The CDR3 loop reads CASSQLQYRGRASPLHF. CDR3 DNA sequence: TGTGCCAGCAGCCAACTGCAATACAGGGGCAGGGCTTCACCCCTCCACTTT. This chain links TRBV3-1 (or the pseudogene TRBV3-2) with TRBJ1-6; 7 nucleotides agree with TRBD1. CDR3 length: 17 amino acids. Germline V gene lookup returns CDR1 LGHDT and CDR2 YNNKEL (reference sequence). The junction had 13 bases not matched to a gene; V was cut back by 2 bases and J by 9 bases.

This clone was observed once. The chain uses TRBV2 and TRBJ1-5; unclear D gene. The V end was cut by 5 bases, the J end by 0 bases, with 17 bases between. Germline V gives CDR1 SNHLY, CDR2 FYNNEI. CDR3 length: 17 amino acids. DNA of the CDR3: TGTGCCAGCAGTCCATTAGAGGAGGAACTTAGCAATCAGCCCCAGCATTTT. Translation: CASSPLEEELSNQPQHF.